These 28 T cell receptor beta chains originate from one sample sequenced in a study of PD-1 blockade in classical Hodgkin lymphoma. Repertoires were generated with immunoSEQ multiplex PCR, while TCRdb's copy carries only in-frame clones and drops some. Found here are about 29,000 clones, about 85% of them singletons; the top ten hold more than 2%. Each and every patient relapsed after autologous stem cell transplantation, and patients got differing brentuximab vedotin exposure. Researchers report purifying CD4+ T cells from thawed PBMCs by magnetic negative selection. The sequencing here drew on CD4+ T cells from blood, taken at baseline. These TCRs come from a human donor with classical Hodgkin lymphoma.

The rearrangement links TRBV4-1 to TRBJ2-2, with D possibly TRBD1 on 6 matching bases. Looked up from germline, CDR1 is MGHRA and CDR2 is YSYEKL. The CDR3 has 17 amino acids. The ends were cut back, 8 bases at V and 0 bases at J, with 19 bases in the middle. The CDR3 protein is CASGEGDWPPNTGELFF. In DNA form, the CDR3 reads TGCGCCAGCGGCGAGGGGGATTGGCCTCCGAACACCGGGGAGCTGTTTTTT.

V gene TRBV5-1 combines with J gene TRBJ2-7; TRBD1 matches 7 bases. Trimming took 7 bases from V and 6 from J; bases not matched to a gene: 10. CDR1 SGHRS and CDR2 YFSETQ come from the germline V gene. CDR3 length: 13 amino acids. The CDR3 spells CASGPDRTGEQYF. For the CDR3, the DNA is TGCGCCAGCGGACCGGACAGGACGGGCGAGCAGTACTTC.

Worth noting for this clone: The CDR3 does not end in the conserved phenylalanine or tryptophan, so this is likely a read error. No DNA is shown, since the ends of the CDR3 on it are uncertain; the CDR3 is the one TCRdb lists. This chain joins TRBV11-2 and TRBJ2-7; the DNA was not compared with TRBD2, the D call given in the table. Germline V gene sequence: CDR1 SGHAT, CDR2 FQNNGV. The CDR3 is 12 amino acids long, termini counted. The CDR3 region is CASSPTLGLWHL.

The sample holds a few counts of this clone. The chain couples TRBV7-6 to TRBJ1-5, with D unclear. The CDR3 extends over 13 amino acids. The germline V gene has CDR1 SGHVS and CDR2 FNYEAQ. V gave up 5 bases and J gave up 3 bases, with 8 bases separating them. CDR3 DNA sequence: TGTGCCAGCAGCCCCCGACACAATCAGCCCCAGCATTTT. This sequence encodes CASSPRHNQPQHF.

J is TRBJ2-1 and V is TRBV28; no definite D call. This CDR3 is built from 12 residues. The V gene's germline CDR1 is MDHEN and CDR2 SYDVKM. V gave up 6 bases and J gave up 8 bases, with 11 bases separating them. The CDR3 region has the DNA TGTGCCAGCAGGGTGTCGAGCGATGAGCAGTTCTTC. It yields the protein CASRVSSDEQFF.

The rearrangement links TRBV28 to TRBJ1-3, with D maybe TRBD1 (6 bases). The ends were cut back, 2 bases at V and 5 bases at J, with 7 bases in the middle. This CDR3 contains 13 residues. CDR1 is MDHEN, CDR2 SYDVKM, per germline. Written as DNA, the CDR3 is TGTGCCAGCAGTTTAGGACAGCGAAACACCATATATTTT. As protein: CASSLGQRNTIYF.

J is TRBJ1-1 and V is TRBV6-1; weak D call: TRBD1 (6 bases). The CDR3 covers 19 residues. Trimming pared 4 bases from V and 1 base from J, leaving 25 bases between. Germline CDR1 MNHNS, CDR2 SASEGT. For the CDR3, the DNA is TGTGCCAGCAGTGCACTCTCGCCTCTTTTGACAGGCGGGAACACTGAAGCTTTCTTT. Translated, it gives CASSALSPLLTGGNTEAFF.

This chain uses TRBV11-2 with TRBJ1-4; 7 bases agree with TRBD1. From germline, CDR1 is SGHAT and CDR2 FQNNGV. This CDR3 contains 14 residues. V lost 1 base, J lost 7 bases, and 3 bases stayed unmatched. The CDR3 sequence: CASSLGQGGEKLFF. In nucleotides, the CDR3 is TGTGCCAGCAGCTTAGGACAGGGAGGTGAAAAACTGTTTTTT. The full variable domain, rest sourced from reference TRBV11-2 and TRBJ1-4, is EAGVAQSPRYKIIEKRQSVAFWCNPISGHATLYWYQQILGQGPKLLIQFQNNGVVDDSQLPKDRFSAERLKGVDSTLKIQPAKLEDSAVYLCASSLGQGGEKLFFGSGTQLSVL.

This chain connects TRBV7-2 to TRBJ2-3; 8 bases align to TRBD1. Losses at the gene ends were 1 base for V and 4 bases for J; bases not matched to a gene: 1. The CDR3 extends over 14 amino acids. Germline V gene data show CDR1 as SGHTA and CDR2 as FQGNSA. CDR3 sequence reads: CASSLDRGADTQYF. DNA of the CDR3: TGTGCCAGCAGCTTAGACAGGGGGGCAGATACGCAGTATTTT.

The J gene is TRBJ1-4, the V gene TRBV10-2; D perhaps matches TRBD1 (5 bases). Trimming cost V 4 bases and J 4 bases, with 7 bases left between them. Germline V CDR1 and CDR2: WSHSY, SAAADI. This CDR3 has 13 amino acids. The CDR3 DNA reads TGCGCCAGCAGTGGCCAGGGTAATGAAAAACTGTTTTTT. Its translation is CASSGQGNEKLFF.

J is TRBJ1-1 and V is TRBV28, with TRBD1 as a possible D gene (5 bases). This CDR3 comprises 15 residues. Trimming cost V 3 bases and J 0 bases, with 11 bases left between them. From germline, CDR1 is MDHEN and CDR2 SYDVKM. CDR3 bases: TGTGCCAGCAGTTTTCGGGGCAGATTGAACACTGAAGCTTTCTTT. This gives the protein CASSFRGRLNTEAFF.

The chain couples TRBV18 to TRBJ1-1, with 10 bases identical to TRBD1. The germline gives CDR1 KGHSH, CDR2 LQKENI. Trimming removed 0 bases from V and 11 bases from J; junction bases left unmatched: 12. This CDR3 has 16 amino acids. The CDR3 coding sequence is TGTGCCAGCTCACCACCCTACGCGAGACAGGGGGCTTTTGCTTTCTTT. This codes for CASSPPYARQGAFAFF.

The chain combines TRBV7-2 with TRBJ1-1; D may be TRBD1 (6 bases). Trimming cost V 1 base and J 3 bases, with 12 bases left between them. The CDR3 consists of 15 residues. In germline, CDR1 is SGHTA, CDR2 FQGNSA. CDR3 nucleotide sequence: TGTGCCAGCAGCTTAGTGAAGGGGGGCCACACTGAAGCTTTCTTT. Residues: CASSLVKGGHTEAFF.

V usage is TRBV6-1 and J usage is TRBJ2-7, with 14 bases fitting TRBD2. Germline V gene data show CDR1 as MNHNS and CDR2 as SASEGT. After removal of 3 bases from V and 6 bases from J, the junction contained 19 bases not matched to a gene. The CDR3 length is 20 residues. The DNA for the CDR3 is TGTGCCAGCAGTGAGCGCCTGACTTGGACTAGCGGGAGGATCTCCCTCGAGCAGTACTTC. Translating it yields CASSERLTWTSGRISLEQYF.

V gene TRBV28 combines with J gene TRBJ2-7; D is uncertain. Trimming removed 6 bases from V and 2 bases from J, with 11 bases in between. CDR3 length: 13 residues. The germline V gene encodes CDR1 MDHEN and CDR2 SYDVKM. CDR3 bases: TGTGCCAGCAGCCCTTCACCTACCTACGAGCAGTACTTC. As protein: CASSPSPTYEQYF.

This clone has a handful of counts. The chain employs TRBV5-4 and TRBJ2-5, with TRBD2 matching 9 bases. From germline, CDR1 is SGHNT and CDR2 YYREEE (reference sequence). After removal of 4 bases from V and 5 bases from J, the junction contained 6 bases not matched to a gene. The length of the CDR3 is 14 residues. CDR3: CASSRGGARETQYF. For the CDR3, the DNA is TGTGCCAGCAGCCGCGGGGGGGCCCGTGAGACCCAGTACTTC. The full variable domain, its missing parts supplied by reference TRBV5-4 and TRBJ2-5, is ETGVTQSPTHLIKTRGQQVTLRCSSQSGHNTVSWYQQALGQGPQFIFQYYREEENGRGNFPPRFSGLQFPNYSSELNVNALELDDSALYLCASSRGGARETQYFGPGTRLLVL.

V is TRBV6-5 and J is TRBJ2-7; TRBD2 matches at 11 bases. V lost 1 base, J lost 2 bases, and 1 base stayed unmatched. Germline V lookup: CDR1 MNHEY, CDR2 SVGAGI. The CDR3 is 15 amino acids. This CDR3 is CASSYLAGGPYEQYF. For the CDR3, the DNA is TGTGCCAGCAGTTACTTAGCGGGAGGGCCCTACGAGCAGTACTTC.

In DNA, the CDR3 is TGCGCCAGCAGTCACGCAGGATTGGGTGAAAAACTGTTTTTT. As protein: CASSHAGLGEKLFF. V is TRBV23-1 and J is TRBJ1-4; D not certain. TRBV23-1 is classed as an ORF, of uncertain function. Trimming took 3 bases from V and 7 from J, leaving 12 bases between them. The CDR3 runs to 14 residues.

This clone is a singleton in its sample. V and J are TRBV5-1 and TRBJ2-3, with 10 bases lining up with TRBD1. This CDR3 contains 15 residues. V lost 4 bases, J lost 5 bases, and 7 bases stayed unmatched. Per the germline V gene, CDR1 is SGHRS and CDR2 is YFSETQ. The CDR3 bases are TGCGCCAGCAGCCGCGGGACAGGGGTTCTAGATACGCAGTATTTT. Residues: CASSRGTGVLDTQYF.

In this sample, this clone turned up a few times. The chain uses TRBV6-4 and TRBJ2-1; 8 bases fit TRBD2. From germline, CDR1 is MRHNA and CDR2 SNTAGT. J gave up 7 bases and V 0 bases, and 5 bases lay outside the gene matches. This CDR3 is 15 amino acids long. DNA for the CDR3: TGTGCCAGCAGTGACTCGGCGGGAGGAGGGAATGAGCAGTTCTTC. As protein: CASSDSAGGGNEQFF.

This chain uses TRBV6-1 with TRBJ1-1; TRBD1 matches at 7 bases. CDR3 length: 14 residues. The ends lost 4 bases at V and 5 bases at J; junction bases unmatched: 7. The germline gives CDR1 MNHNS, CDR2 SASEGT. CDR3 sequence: CASSGGTVRTEAFF. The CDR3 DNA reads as TGTGCCAGCAGTGGGGGGACAGTCCGAACTGAAGCTTTCTTT.

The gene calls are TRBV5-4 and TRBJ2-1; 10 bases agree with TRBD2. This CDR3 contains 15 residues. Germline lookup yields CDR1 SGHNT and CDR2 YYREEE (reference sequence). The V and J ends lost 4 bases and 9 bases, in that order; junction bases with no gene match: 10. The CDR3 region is CASSPPGLAFAEQFF. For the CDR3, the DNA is TGTGCCAGCAGCCCACCGGGACTAGCGTTCGCTGAGCAGTTCTTC.

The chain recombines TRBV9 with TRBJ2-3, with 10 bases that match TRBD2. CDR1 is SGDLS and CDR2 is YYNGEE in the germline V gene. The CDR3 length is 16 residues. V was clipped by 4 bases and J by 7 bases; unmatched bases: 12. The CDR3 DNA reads TGTGCCAGCAGCTCGATCCCTAGCGGGAGTAGGAATACGCAGTATTTT. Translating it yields CASSSIPSGSRNTQYF.

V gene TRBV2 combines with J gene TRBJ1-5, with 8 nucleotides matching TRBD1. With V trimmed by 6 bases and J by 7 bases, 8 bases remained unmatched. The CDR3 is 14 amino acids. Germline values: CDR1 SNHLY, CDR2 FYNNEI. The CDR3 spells CASSPTGDGQPQHF. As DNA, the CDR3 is TGTGCCAGCAGCCCGACAGGGGACGGGCAGCCCCAGCATTTT.

The chain's CDR3 is CASTRDRANYGYTF. The CDR3 coding sequence is TGTGCCAGCACGCGGGACAGGGCTAACTATGGCTACACCTTC. The chain links TRBV18 to TRBJ1-2, with 9 bases identical to TRBD1. Trimming took 8 bases from V and 0 from J; bases not matched to a gene: 4. Looked up from germline, CDR1 is KGHSH and CDR2 is LQKENI. The CDR3 loop spans 14 amino acids.

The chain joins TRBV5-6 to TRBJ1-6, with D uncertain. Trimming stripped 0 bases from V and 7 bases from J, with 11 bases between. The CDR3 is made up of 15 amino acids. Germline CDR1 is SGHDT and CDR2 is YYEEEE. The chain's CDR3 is CASSLERRTNSPLHF. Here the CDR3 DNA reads TGTGCCAGCAGCTTGGAACGTCGGACGAATTCACCCCTCCACTTT.

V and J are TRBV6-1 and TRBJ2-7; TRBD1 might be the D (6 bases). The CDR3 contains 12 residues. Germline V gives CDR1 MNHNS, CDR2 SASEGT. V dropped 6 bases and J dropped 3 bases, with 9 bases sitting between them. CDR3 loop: CASRKDSYEQYF. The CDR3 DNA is TGTGCCAGCAGAAAGGACAGCTACGAGCAGTACTTC.

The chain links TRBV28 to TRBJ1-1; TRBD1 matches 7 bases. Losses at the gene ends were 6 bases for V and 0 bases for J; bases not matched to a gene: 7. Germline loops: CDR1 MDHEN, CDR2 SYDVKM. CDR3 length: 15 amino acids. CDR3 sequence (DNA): TGTGCCAGCAGAACCCCGACAGGGTTGAACACTGAAGCTTTCTTT. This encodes CASRTPTGLNTEAFF.